This TCR beta chain emerged from a study of T cell responses to AZD1222 COVID-19 vaccine. The CDR3 runs to 15 residues. Deletions cut 0 bases from V and 3 bases from J, with 12 bases between. Germline-derived CDR1 and CDR2 are SGHRS and YFSETQ. Here immunoSEQ multiplex PCR was the method, and the copy in TCRdb shows in-frame clones only, minus some. This table holds about 160,000 clones, 90% to 95% found once. This chain connects TRBV5-1 to TRBJ1-1, with D possibly TRBD1 on 6 matching bases. This specimen was peripheral blood, taken on day 0 of AZD1222 vaccination. This receptor was obtained from an adult in good health. The CDR3, as DNA: TGCGCCAGCAGCTTGGGACGGGCAGGGGACACTGAAGCTTTCTTT. This codes for CASSLGRAGDTEAFF.